This T cell receptor (beta chain) stems from a study of blood T cell repertoires in COVID-19. In the study overall: Sites across the United States, Italy and Spain contributed samples from acute and convalescent COVID-19. Sources were T cells, B-cell-depleted T cells, or PBMCs; the material itself was cDNA or gDNA.

Germline values: CDR1 SQVTM, CDR2 ANQGSEA. The CDR3 has 13 amino acids. The V gene end was trimmed by 4 bases and the J gene end by 2 bases; junction bases not matched to a gene: 5. As processed by the authors: By means of reference gene primer amplification, nucleated cell counts were estimated. The protocol was immunoSEQ multiplex PCR, while the TCRdb copy is restricted to in-frame clones and leaves out a portion. The V and J calls and clone size were taken over from that table, and D and trimming were inferred from the DNA. The table lists around 200,000 clones, around 84% of them singletons. The V gene is TRBV29-1, the J gene TRBJ2-7, with 7 bases matching TRBD1. Source material: peripheral blood. This receptor was taken from a man aged 40-50 years with active or convalescent COVID-19. The CDR3 DNA sequence: TGCAGCGTTGTAAGGGACAGCGCCTACGAGCAGTACTTC. Its protein is CSVVRDSAYEQYF.